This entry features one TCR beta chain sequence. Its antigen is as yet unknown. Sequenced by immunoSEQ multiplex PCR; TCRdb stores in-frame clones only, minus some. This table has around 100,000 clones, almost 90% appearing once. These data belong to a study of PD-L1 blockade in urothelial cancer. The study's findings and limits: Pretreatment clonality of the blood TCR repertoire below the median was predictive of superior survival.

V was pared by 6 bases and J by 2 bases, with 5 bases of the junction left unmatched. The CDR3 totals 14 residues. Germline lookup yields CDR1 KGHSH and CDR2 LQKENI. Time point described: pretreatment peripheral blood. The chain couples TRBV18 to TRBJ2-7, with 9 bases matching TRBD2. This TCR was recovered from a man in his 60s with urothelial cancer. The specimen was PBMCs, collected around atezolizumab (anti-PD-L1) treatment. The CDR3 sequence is CASSSAGGTYEQYF. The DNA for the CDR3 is TGTGCCAGCTCGTCCGCGGGGGGGACCTACGAGCAGTACTTC.